The 14 T cell receptor beta chains presented below share a single source sample, sequenced in a study of blood T cells in healthy people across ages (dated by TCRdb to about 2015). The library was generated by 5' RACE. Sequencing took place on an Illumina HiSeq 2500. A second 7 to 11 cycle PCR used a sample-barcoded 5' primer and a J-beta primer mix. TCRdb reanalyzed the raw reads on its own, using fastp at Q25 for trimming and MiXCR for clone calling, and kept in-frame beta chains. Rows matching on CDR3 protein sequence are summarized as one entry with the most common DNA and genes. This sample has roughly 930,000 distinct CDR3 sequences in its table, and 48% of those were observed once. The biggest ten clones account for around 15% of the sample. The specimen sequenced was blood. The receptor source for this set is a man aged 25 to 40 in good health.

The chain links TRBV15 to TRBJ1-1; D is uncertain. CDR1 is LNHNV, CDR2 YYDKDF, per germline (reference sequence). The CDR3 length is 14 residues. Trimming shortened V by 1 base and J by 3 bases, and 9 bases separated the two germline ends. CDR3 sequence: CATSRGSPDTEAFF. CDR3 nucleotide sequence: TGTGCCACCAGCAGAGGTAGCCCAGACACTGAAGCTTTCTTT.

This clonotype was detected once. The chain uses TRBV7-2 and TRBJ1-1; TRBD1 aligns across 7 bases. The CDR3 loop spans 15 amino acids. Trimming took 3 bases from V and 0 from J; bases not matched to a gene: 4. The germline V gene encodes CDR1 SGHTA and CDR2 FQGNSA. This CDR3 reads CASSFQRGLNTEAFF. The CDR3 bases are TGTGCCAGCAGCTTTCAAAGGGGGCTGAACACTGAAGCTTTCTTT.

This clonotype was seen only a few times. The chain carries TRBV20-1 and TRBJ1-2; a possible D gene is TRBD1 (5 bases). Per germline, CDR1 DFQATT and CDR2 SNEGSKA (reference sequence). The CDR3 extends over 13 amino acids. The germline V and J ends were trimmed by 3 bases and 2 bases, with 10 bases remaining between them. For the CDR3, the DNA is TGCAGTGCTAGGGTCCAGGGAAACTATGGCTACACCTTC. This translates into CSARVQGNYGYTF.

This clonotype was observed a few times. This chain joins TRBV6-6 and TRBJ2-7; no reliable D call. This CDR3 contains 13 residues. V lost 5 bases and J lost 3, with 11 bases in between. Germline V gene lookup returns CDR1 MNHNY and CDR2 SVGAGI (reference sequence). CDR3 bases: TGTGCCAGCAGTGACACGGTTGACTACGAGCAGTACTTC. This translates into CASSDTVDYEQYF.

This clonotype was recorded a few times. The rearrangement links TRBV4-1 to TRBJ2-4, with D uncertain. The CDR3 has 18 amino acids. V dropped 0 bases and J dropped 2 bases, with 17 bases sitting between them. Germline CDR1 is MGHRA and CDR2 is YSYEKL. This CDR3 is CASSQDRTAEPPKNIQYF. The CDR3 DNA sequence: TGCGCCAGCAGCCAAGATCGGACGGCGGAACCCCCCAAAAACATTCAGTACTTC.

The gene calls are TRBV7-2 and TRBJ2-5; D is possibly TRBD1 (6 bases). The V end lost 2 bases, the J end lost 1 base, and 11 bases lay between the germline ends. Germline V gene sequence: CDR1 SGHTA, CDR2 FQGNSA. The CDR3 extends over 15 amino acids. CDR3 amino acids: CTSSLSGQPQETQYF. CDR3 DNA: TGTACCAGCAGCTTAAGCGGACAGCCCCAAGAGACCCAGTACTTC.

This clonotype appeared once. This rearrangement joins TRBV4-1 to TRBJ2-3; 7 positions agree with TRBD2. The ends lost 2 bases at V and 2 bases at J; junction bases unmatched: 7. CDR1 is MGHRA and CDR2 is YSYEKL in the germline V gene. The CDR3 is 16 amino acids. CDR3 in DNA: TGCGCCAGCAGCCAAAGACGAGCGGGGCCCACAGATACGCAGTATTTT. It translates to CASSQRRAGPTDTQYF.

The chain has TRBV27 and TRBJ1-6; a possible D gene is TRBD1 (6 bases). The CDR3 is 13 residues long. Germline lookup yields CDR1 MNHEY and CDR2 SMNVEV (reference sequence). With 6 bases removed from V and 9 bases from J, the gap between germline ends came to 12 bases. The CDR3 spells CASRTGGASPLHF. CDR3 DNA sequence: TGTGCCAGCAGGACAGGAGGGGCTTCACCCCTCCACTTT.

The rearrangement uses TRBV7-9 and TRBJ2-3, with 7 bases matching TRBD2. There are 15 residues in the CDR3. The trim removed 5 bases at V and 5 bases at J, leaving 10 bases unmatched. Per the germline V gene, CDR1 is SEHNR and CDR2 is FQNEAQ (reference sequence). DNA of the CDR3: TGTGCCAGCAGCCCGGGCCTCGGGGAGGGAGATACGCAGTATTTT. It yields the protein CASSPGLGEGDTQYF.

CDR3 nucleotides: TGCAGTGCTAGAGCTGGAACCGCGGCTGGCACAGATACGCAGTATTTT. It specifies CSARAGTAAGTDTQYF. The V gene is TRBV20-1, the J gene TRBJ2-3; no clear D gene. From germline, CDR1 is DFQATT and CDR2 SNEGSKA (reference sequence). Deletions cut 1 base from V and 1 base from J, with 15 bases between. CDR3 length: 16 residues.

This clonotype came up a few times. The J gene is TRBJ2-7, the V gene TRBV4-1; no definite D call. Germline V lookup: CDR1 MGHRA, CDR2 YSYEKL. The length of the CDR3 is 16 residues. V was trimmed by 0 bases and J by 4 bases, leaving 16 bases between them. DNA of the CDR3: TGCGCCAGCAGCCAAGAGCCCTTGGAGCGCCAGTACGAGCAGTACTTC. Translation gives CASSQEPLERQYEQYF.

The CDR3 here is CASSKTVGRRRSETQYF. The CDR3 region has the DNA TGTGCCAGCAGCAAAACGGTGGGTAGACGGAGGTCGGAGACCCAGTACTTC. The chain is built from TRBV21-1 and TRBJ2-5; TRBD2 was called by the table and not checked on the DNA. TRBV21-1 is termed a pseudogene. This CDR3 contains 17 residues.

With regard to this clonotype: This may be a read error, as it is one base from a much larger clone. The gene calls are TRBV20-1 and TRBJ2-3; TRBD2 might be the D (6 bases). CDR1 is DFQATT and CDR2 is SNEGSKA in the germline V gene (reference sequence). The CDR3 has 15 residues. Trimming stripped 1 base from V and 4 bases from J, with 15 bases between. In DNA form, the CDR3 reads TGCAGTGCTAGAGGCGGGCGGGGAGACGCAGATACGCAGTATTTT. As protein: CSARGGRGDADTQYF.

The rearrangement joins TRBV6-5 to TRBJ2-7, with TRBD2 matching over 12 bases. Germline V gene lookup returns CDR1 MNHEY and CDR2 SVGAGI. The CDR3 spans 15 residues. Trimming took 5 bases from V and 6 from J; bases not matched to a gene: 8. The CDR3 region is CASSALAGGIGEQYF. In nucleotides, the CDR3 is TGTGCCAGCAGTGCACTAGCGGGGGGTATCGGCGAGCAGTACTTC.